This T cell receptor beta chain was captured in a study of T cell responses to AZD1222 COVID-19 vaccine (dated by TCRdb to the early 2020s). Regarding the study in general: AZD1222 recipients whose second dose came at about 4 weeks and those whose second dose came at about 12 weeks were combined into one group, since spike-specific TCR depth and breadth did not differ between the two schedules. A total of under 250 trial participants underwent TCR sequencing, of whom 207 had received two doses of AZD1222 and about 25 had received two doses of the MenACWY control vaccine. Trial participants were enrolled by age into 18-55, 56-69 and 70-plus year subgroups, with approximately 160, 26 and 62 TCR-sequenced participants respectively. Points the paper makes about the study in general: Vaccine-associated CD4 TCRs spanned the whole spike protein, with dominant responses in regions 160-218 and 743-854. The 56-69-year group was small, and its depth increase did not reach significance, likely because of low power. Spike-specific TCR breadth and depth rose significantly after two AZD1222 doses compared with day 0 and with MenACWY recipients. Reportedly, almost half of the unique spike-specific TCRs recognized epitopes lying outside the regions that are mutated in the B.1.351 and B.1.1.7 variants. Because no day 14 peak-response samples were available, the repertoires could be characterized only after the peak T cell response. Conclusions about previously exposed vaccinees are limited, since just 6 or 7 AZD1222 recipients were seropositive for SARS-CoV-2 at baseline. Most participants were white British and females outnumbered males, and the authors suggested that clonal diversity may have been underestimated.

The CDR3 regions of human TCRbeta chains were analyzed by immunosequencing. The authors' analysis ran thus. Repertoire TCRs were checked for matches against a reference library of SARS-CoV-2-specific TCRs that had been generated using the MIRA antigen-specificity platform. Breadth was defined as the fraction of unique TCRs that were SARS-CoV-2-associated. Depth was defined as the fraction of total T cells that were SARS-CoV-2-associated. Using the MIRA data, each spike-specific TCR was assigned both to the spike region to which the TCR was reactive and to a CD4 or CD8 class. Log10-transformed breadth and depth values were compared by one-way ANOVA with Sidak's multiple comparisons tests. TCRdb's version of the immuneACCESS table is confined to in-frame rearrangements and falls short of the full clone set. An unresolved V gene accounts for under half of the shortfall where checked; the remainder is of unknown origin. V, J and clone size were drawn from that table, and D and trimming were deduced from the DNA. The sample table records under 200,000 clones; around 93% of these occur just once. The top ten constitute 7.5% to 10% of the sample.

Comments on this clone: The clone's antigen remains unknown. Per-base quality was not reported, and no clone a single base away is much larger than it.

The time point label here, explained by the study, means: baseline before first vaccination. Samples from vaccinated people were obtained from the UK trials COV001 and COV002, which included a single-blind randomized controlled phase 2/3 trial of AZD1222 (ChAdOx1 nCoV-19) in healthy adults. For TCRbeta chain sequencing, PBMC samples were collected from trial participants at day 0 and at day 28 after the second dose. The TCR originated in an adult in good health. This specimen consisted of peripheral blood, obtained on day 0 of AZD1222 vaccination.

The CDR3 protein: CASSQATDNSPLHF. The bases are TGTGCCAGCAGCCAAGCGACAGATAATTCACCCCTCCACTTT. The chain employs TRBV4-2 and TRBJ1-6; the D gene is perhaps TRBD1, from 5 matching bases. The CDR3 starts with the cysteine, ends with the phenylalanine, and has 14 residues. Solely the CDR3 DNA is kept, with 42 bases framed from the first base. At the junction V is shortened by 1 base and J by 5 bases, with 6 bases in between. CDR1 and CDR2 (LGHNA, YNFKEQ) derive from the germline V gene.